These 2 T cell receptor beta chains came from one sample sequenced in a study of blood T cells in healthy people across ages. A J-beta primer mix and a sample-barcoded 5' primer were used in a second PCR of roughly 6 to 12 cycles. Each CDR3 protein is one row after TCRdb ran MiXCR on the 5' RACE reads. The repertoire includes hundreds of thousands of distinct CDR3 sequences, around 46% of them detected once, and roughly 19% sits in the top ten. The sample was blood. These receptors all stem from a woman aged 55-70 years in good health.

This clonotype was seen just once. One junction end does not reproduce the germline sequence, and a read error may be involved. The V and J genes are TRBV10-3 and TRBJ2-5, with D perhaps matching TRBD1 (6 bases). Per germline, CDR1 ENHRY and CDR2 SYGVKD. This CDR3 comprises 18 residues. This chain's CDR3 is CAISDGTPTGHPSYEQDF. The CDR3 DNA follows: TGTGCCATCAGTGACGGAACTCCGACAGGACACCCCAGTTACGAGCAGGACTTC.

This sequence joins TRBV19 and TRBJ1-2, with D perhaps TRBD1 (5 bases). The CDR3 covers 12 residues. Trimming left V 7 bases short and J 4 bases short, with 10 bases between. Germline-derived CDR1 and CDR2 are LNHDA and SQIVND (reference sequence). In DNA, the CDR3 is TGTGCCAGTACTCTAAGGGGCTATGGCTACACCTTC. It translates to CASTLRGYGYTF.